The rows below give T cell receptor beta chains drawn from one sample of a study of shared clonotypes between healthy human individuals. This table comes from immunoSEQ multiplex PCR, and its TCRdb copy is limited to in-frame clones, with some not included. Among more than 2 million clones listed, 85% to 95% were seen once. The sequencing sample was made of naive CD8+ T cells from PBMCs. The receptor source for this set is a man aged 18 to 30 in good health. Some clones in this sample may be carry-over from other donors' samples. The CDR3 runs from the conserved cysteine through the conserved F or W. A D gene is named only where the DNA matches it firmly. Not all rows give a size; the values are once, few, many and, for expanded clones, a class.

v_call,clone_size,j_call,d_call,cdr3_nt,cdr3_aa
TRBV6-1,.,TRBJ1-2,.,TGTGCCAGCAGTGAAGGGGAGGGCTATGGCTACACCTTC,CASSEGEGYGYTF
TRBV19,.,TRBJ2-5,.,TGTGCCAGTAGTACGAGGGACGGAGAGACCCAGTACTTC,CASSTRDGETQYF
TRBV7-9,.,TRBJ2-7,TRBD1,TGTGCCAGCAGCACGACAGGGCACAACGAGCAGTACTTC,CASSTTGHNEQYF
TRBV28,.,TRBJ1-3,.,TGTGCCAGCAGTCCGACGATCTCTGGAAACACCATATATTTT,CASSPTISGNTIYF
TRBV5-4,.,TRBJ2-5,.,TGTGCCAGCAGCTCTACTCAAAGGGACCCCTGGCAAGAGACCCAGTACTTC,CASSSTQRDPWQETQYF
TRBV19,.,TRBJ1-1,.,TGTGCCGGCCTGGACAGCCGGAATGAAGCTTTCTTT,CAGLDSRNEAFF
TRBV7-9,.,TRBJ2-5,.,TGTGCCAGCAGCGCCCCGTCTAGGGGAGTCGGAGAGACCCAGTACTTC,CASSAPSRGVGETQYF
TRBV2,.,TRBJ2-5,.,TGTGCCAGCAGCCACCTCTTAAGTAGTACAGGGTGGGAAGAGACCCAGTACTTC,CASSHLLSSTGWEETQYF
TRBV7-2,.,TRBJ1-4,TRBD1,TGTGCCAGCAGCTTCCCTAGACAGGGCTCTAATGAAAAACTGTTTTTT,CASSFPRQGSNEKLFF
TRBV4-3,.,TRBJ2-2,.,TGCGCCAGCAGCCAATCCCCATTTAACACCGGGGAGCTGTTTTTT,CASSQSPFNTGELFF
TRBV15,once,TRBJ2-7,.,TGTGCCACCAGCAGAGATCCGAGAACCTACGAGCAGTACTTC,CATSRDPRTYEQYF
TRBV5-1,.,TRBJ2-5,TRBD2,TGCGCCAGCAGCTTGGGGCGGGAGCTAGAGACCCAGTACTTC,CASSLGRELETQYF
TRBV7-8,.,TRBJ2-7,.,TGTGCCAGCAGCCAGAGCTCCTACGAGCAGTACTTC,CASSQSSYEQYF
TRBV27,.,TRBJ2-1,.,TGTGCCAGCAGTCCCAACGGACGGGACCTCTCCTACAATGAGCAGTTCTTC,CASSPNGRDLSYNEQFF
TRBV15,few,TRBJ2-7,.,TGTGCCACCAGCAGAGCCGGGGACGAGCAGTACTTC,CATSRAGDEQYF
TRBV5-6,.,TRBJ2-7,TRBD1,TGTGCCAGCAGCGGGGGAGGACAGGGGATAAGAAAGTACTTC,CASSGGGQGIRKYF
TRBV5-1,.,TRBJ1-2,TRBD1,TGCGCCAGCAGCTCCTCGAAACCGGGACAGGGAAGCTATGGCTACACCTTC,CASSSSKPGQGSYGYTF
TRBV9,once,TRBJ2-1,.,TGTGCCAGCAGCACCGACAGCGGCCCCCGGGAGCAGTTCTTC,CASSTDSGPREQFF
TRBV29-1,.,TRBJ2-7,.,TGCAGCGTTCGGGGTGTCCAGAGTTCCTACGAGCAGTACTTC,CSVRGVQSSYEQYF
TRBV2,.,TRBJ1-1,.,TGTGCCAGCAGCCCGAGGGAAGCTTTCTTT,CASSPREAFF
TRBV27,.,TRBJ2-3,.,TGTGCCAGCAGCCTAATTGGGCCAGCCCAAACAGATACGCAGTATTTT,CASSLIGPAQTDTQYF
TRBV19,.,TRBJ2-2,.,TGTGCCAGTAGCCATTCGCCGGGATCGAACACCGGGGAGCTGTTTTTT,CASSHSPGSNTGELFF
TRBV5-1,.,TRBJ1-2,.,TGCGCCAGCAGCTTGGATATAGGGTACTATGGCTACACCTTC,CASSLDIGYYGYTF
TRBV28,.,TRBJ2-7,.,TGTGCCAGCAGTTTGGCCCCTTTATACGAGCAGTACTTC,CASSLAPLYEQYF
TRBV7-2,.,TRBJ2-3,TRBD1,TGTGCCAGCAGCTTAGTGGGACAGGGCCTCTCAGATACGCAGTATTTT,CASSLVGQGLSDTQYF
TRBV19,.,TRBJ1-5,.,TGTGCCAGTAGTATATATGACAGTGATCAGCCCCAGCATTTT,CASSIYDSDQPQHF
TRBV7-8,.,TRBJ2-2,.,TGTGCCAGCAGCTCACCAGGGGTGAACACCGGGGAGCTGTTTTTT,CASSSPGVNTGELFF
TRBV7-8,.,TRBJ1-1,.,TGTGCCAGCAGCTTAGGCCTAGGACAGATGAACACTGAAGCTTTCTTT,CASSLGLGQMNTEAFF
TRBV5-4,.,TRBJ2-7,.,TGTGCCAGCAGCCCTTCTCTAGACAGCCCGTACGAGCAGTACTTC,CASSPSLDSPYEQYF
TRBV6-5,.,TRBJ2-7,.,TGTGCCAGCAGTTTAAACGGTGCCTACGAGCAGTACTTC,CASSLNGAYEQYF
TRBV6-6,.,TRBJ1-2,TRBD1,TGTGCCAGCAGTTACCTGAGGACAGGGGACTATGGCTACACCTTC,CASSYLRTGDYGYTF
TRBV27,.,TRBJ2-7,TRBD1,TGTGCCAGCAGTGTACGACAGGGTTCCTACGAGCAGTACTTC,CASSVRQGSYEQYF
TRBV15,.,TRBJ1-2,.,TGTGCCACCAGCAGGAGTCGGGGGAACTATGGCTACACCTTC,CATSRSRGNYGYTF
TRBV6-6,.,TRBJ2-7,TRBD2,TGTGCCAGCAGTCTAGCGGGAGTAACCTACGAGCAGTACTTC,CASSLAGVTYEQYF
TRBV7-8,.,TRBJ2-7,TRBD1,TGTGCCAGCAGCTTAGAACTCAGACAGGGGGGATCCTACGAGCAGTACTTC,CASSLELRQGGSYEQYF